Following are 23 T cell receptor beta chains from one sample sequenced in a study of T cell changes during pregnancy in multiple sclerosis. TCRdb keeps only in-frame clones here, not all; method: immunoSEQ multiplex PCR. The sample holds 20,000 to 25,000 clones, 75% to 90% seen once. Sample: CD4+ T cells from peripheral blood mononuclear cells, taken in the first trimester of pregnancy. The receptors shown here come from a female donor in good health, enrolled as a control in a pregnancy study.

The gene calls are TRBV29-1 and TRBJ1-1, with D possibly matching TRBD1 (5 bases). The CDR3 sequence is 15 residues long. Germline-derived CDR1 and CDR2 are SQVTM and ANQGSEA. V lost 2 bases and J lost 4, with 17 bases in between. CDR3 sequence (DNA): TGCAGCGTTGAAAAACGGGGCAGCGGGGGCACTGAAGCTTTCTTT. Translating it yields CSVEKRGSGGTEAFF.

V is TRBV4-3 and J is TRBJ1-6; 7 bases match TRBD1. Germline-derived CDR1 and CDR2 are LGHNA and YSLEER. J was trimmed by 7 bases and V by 2 bases; bases with no gene match: 5. The CDR3 is 15 residues long. The CDR3: CASSQNRGGNSPLHF. Here the CDR3 DNA reads TGCGCCAGCAGCCAAAACAGGGGTGGGAATTCACCCCTCCACTTT.

This chain joins TRBV19 and TRBJ1-2; TRBD1 is a possible D gene (5 bases). The CDR3 consists of 15 residues. The V gene lost 0 bases and the J gene lost 5 bases, with 13 bases spanning the gap. Germline V CDR1 and CDR2: LNHDA, SQIVND (reference sequence). In nucleotides, the CDR3 is TGTGCCAGTAGTATAGACGCCGGCAGGGTGTATGGCTACACCTTC. It is translated as CASSIDAGRVYGYTF.

The rearrangement joins TRBV30 to TRBJ2-4; 11 bases line up with TRBD2. CDR1 GTSNPN and CDR2 SVGIG come from the germline V gene (reference sequence). This CDR3 has 12 amino acids. Trimming cost V 8 bases and J 3 bases; bases outside gene matches: 0. DNA for the CDR3: TGTGCCGGGACTAGCGGCAAAAACATTCAGTACTTC. This sequence encodes CAGTSGKNIQYF.

The V call is TRBV6-6, the J call TRBJ1-2; D perhaps matches TRBD1 (6 bases). The germline CDR1 and CDR2 sequences are MNHNY and SVGAGI (reference sequence). This CDR3 spans 15 amino acids. V was trimmed by 5 bases and J by 2 bases, leaving 15 bases between them. In DNA, the CDR3 is TGTGCCAGCAGTCGATCCCGGACAGACAACTATGGCTACACCTTC. This gives the protein CASSRSRTDNYGYTF.

V and J are TRBV5-4 and TRBJ1-2, with a tentative D call TRBD1 (5 bases). This CDR3 has 13 amino acids. CDR1 is SGHNT and CDR2 is YYREEE in the germline V gene (reference sequence). Between the trimmed V and J ends, which lost 0 bases and 4 bases, there was a span of 7 bases. This CDR3 is CASSLGQTYGYTF. In nucleotides, the CDR3 is TGTGCCAGCAGCTTGGGACAGACCTATGGCTACACCTTC.

The chain carries TRBV4-1 and TRBJ2-2; 8 bases align to TRBD2. The CDR3 consists of 15 residues. Germline lookup yields CDR1 MGHRA and CDR2 YSYEKL. V dropped 1 base and J dropped 4; count of bases not matched to a gene: 2. CDR3 in amino acids: CASSQGGTSTGELFF. CDR3 nucleotides: TGCGCCAGCAGCCAAGGCGGGACTAGCACCGGGGAGCTGTTTTTT.

This clone is categorized as medium-sized. The CDR3 loop is CASSPLEYEQYF. CDR3 DNA sequence: TGTGCCAGCTCACCCCTAGAGTACGAGCAGTACTTC. The chain is built from TRBV18 and TRBJ2-7; no firm D call. This CDR3 contains 12 residues. Germline loops: CDR1 KGHSH, CDR2 LQKENI. V was clipped by 3 bases and J by 4 bases, with 7 bases between them.

This rearrangement joins TRBV28 to TRBJ1-1; 8 nucleotides align to TRBD1. V gave up 5 bases and J gave up 5 bases; unmatched junction bases: 10. The CDR3 totals 15 residues. Germline assignment: CDR1 MDHEN and CDR2 SYDVKM. The CDR3 loop is CASSIAGGAETEAFF. Here the CDR3 DNA reads TGTGCCAGCAGTATCGCAGGGGGCGCGGAAACTGAAGCTTTCTTT.

By share of the sample, this clone is medium-sized. The chain carries TRBV7-3 and TRBJ2-1; 8 bases agree with TRBD2. J gave up 12 bases and V 4 bases, and 8 bases lay outside the gene matches. This CDR3 is built from 13 residues. Germline V gives CDR1 SGHTA, CDR2 FQGTGA. CDR3 in DNA: TGTGCCAGCAGCTCCGGGGGGACTAGTATGCAGTTCTTC. This translates into CASSSGGTSMQFF.

V is TRBV7-2 and J is TRBJ2-7; D perhaps matches TRBD1 (6 bases). Trimming pared 0 bases from V and 4 bases from J, leaving 7 bases between. The CDR3 loop spans 13 amino acids. Per germline, CDR1 SGHTA and CDR2 FQGNSA. The CDR3 nucleotides are TGTGCCAGCAGCTTAGCACAGGGTTACGAGCAGTACTTC. Translated: CASSLAQGYEQYF.

This chain joins TRBV5-4 and TRBJ2-5; a possible D gene is TRBD2 (5 bases). The CDR3 extends over 13 amino acids. The germline CDR1 and CDR2 sequences are SGHNT and YYREEE (reference sequence). V was shortened by 2 bases and J by 1 base, with 6 bases between the two germline ends. CDR3 in amino acids: CASSFGLQETQYF. Written as DNA, the CDR3 is TGTGCCAGCAGCTTCGGACTCCAAGAGACCCAGTACTTC.

The chain couples TRBV9 to TRBJ2-3, with D perhaps TRBD2 (5 bases). The germline V gene has CDR1 SGDLS and CDR2 YYNGEE. Trimming stripped 3 bases from V and 3 bases from J, with 17 bases between. This CDR3 is 16 amino acids long. CDR3 in amino acids: CASSAPSGGGTDTQYF. The DNA of the CDR3 is TGTGCCAGCAGCGCCCCGAGCGGAGGTGGGACAGATACGCAGTATTTT.

The chain is built from TRBV27 and TRBJ1-2, with TRBD1 matching over 9 bases. The CDR3 length is 15 residues. Germline V gene sequence: CDR1 MNHEY, CDR2 SMNVEV (reference sequence). The V gene end was trimmed by 4 bases and the J gene end by 4 bases; junction bases not matched to a gene: 7. The CDR3 loop reads CASSSNRGQTYGYTF. The DNA of the CDR3 is TGTGCCAGCAGTTCCAACAGGGGGCAGACCTATGGCTACACCTTC.

V gene TRBV6-5 combines with J gene TRBJ1-3, with 7 bases aligning to TRBD1. J gave up 1 base and V 8 bases, and 5 bases lay outside the gene matches. The CDR3 spans 14 residues. Germline lookup yields CDR1 MNHEY and CDR2 SVGAGI. The CDR3 DNA follows: TGTGCCAGCCGCGCAGGGGGATCTGGAAACACCATATATTTT. It is translated as CASRAGGSGNTIYF.

The chain is built from TRBV6-5 and TRBJ2-2; possibly TRBD1 for D (5 bases). Germline V gene data show CDR1 as MNHEY and CDR2 as SVGAGI. Trimming took 2 bases from V and 6 from J, leaving 13 bases between them. The CDR3 covers 15 residues. For the CDR3, the DNA is TGTGCCAGCAGTTACCAGCAGGGTGAGGCCGGGGAGCTGTTTTTT. Residues: CASSYQQGEAGELFF.

The rearrangement joins TRBV19 to TRBJ2-2; a weak D match, TRBD1 (6 bases). The CDR3 covers 16 residues. The V gene lost 4 bases and the J gene lost 4 bases, with 16 bases spanning the gap. Germline-derived CDR1 and CDR2 are LNHDA and SQIVND (reference sequence). The DNA for the CDR3 is TGTGCCAGTAGTACAAAGGGGCAGGGGCGCACCGGGGAGCTGTTTTTT. As protein: CASSTKGQGRTGELFF.

The DNA of the CDR3 is TGCGCCAGCAGCCGCTCACCGGCTAGCGGGCGCGATGAGCAGTTCTTC. Translated, it gives CASSRSPASGRDEQFF. The chain joins TRBV4-1 to TRBJ2-1; TRBD2 aligns across 8 bases. J gave up 8 bases and V 4 bases, and 13 bases lay outside the gene matches. The CDR3 has 16 amino acids. Germline-derived CDR1 and CDR2 are MGHRA and YSYEKL.

The rearrangement uses TRBV18 and TRBJ1-1; TRBD1 aligns across 7 bases. With V trimmed by 5 bases and J by 1 base, 10 bases remained unmatched. Germline V CDR1 and CDR2: KGHSH, LQKENI. This CDR3 contains 16 residues. This CDR3 reads CASSATKGGANTEAFF. The CDR3 region has the DNA TGTGCCAGCTCAGCGACAAAAGGGGGCGCGAACACTGAAGCTTTCTTT. Full variable domain (remainder filled in from reference TRBV18 and TRBJ1-1): NAGVMQNPRHLVRRRGQEARLRCSPMKGHSHVYWYRQLPEEGLKFMVYLQKENIIDESGMPKERFSAEFPKEGPSILRIQQVVRGDSAAYFCASSATKGGANTEAFFGQGTRLTVV.

The chain uses TRBV11-2 and TRBJ2-1, with TRBD2 as a possible D gene (7 bases). Germline assignment: CDR1 SGHAT and CDR2 FQNNGV. The CDR3 covers 16 residues. V was pared by 5 bases and J by 7 bases, with 21 bases between. CDR3 residues: CASSRHGGGLGNEQFF. For the CDR3, the DNA is TGTGCCAGCAGCAGGCATGGCGGGGGCCTGGGGAATGAGCAGTTCTTC.

The chain combines TRBV10-2 with TRBJ1-5; TRBD1 aligns across 8 bases. V trimming: 3 bases; J trimming: 7 bases; junction bases outside the gene matches: 11. CDR1 and CDR2 from the germline V gene are WSHSY and SAAADI. The CDR3 contains 16 residues. This chain's CDR3 is CASSDEAGGKGQPQHF. The CDR3 DNA sequence: TGCGCCAGCAGTGATGAGGCAGGGGGCAAGGGCCAGCCCCAGCATTTT.

This clone was recorded a few times. This chain connects TRBV6-4 to TRBJ2-1; 9 bases fit TRBD2. Trimming took 0 bases from V and 7 from J; bases not matched to a gene: 7. CDR1 and CDR2 (germline): MRHNA, SNTAGT. The length of the CDR3 is 16 residues. In nucleotides, the CDR3 is TGTGCCAGCAGTGACTCGACTAGCGGAGGGGGAAATGAGCAGTTCTTC. Residues: CASSDSTSGGGNEQFF.

The rearrangement uses TRBV30 and TRBJ1-6; TRBD1 agrees at 8 bases. In germline, CDR1 is GTSNPN, CDR2 SVGIG (reference sequence). Trimming took 3 bases from V and 6 from J; bases not matched to a gene: 4. The CDR3 sequence is 14 residues long. CDR3 coding DNA: TGTGCCTGGAGGACACAGGGGGGTAATTCACCCCTCCACTTT. Protein sequence: CAWRTQGGNSPLHF. The full variable domain, rest sourced from reference TRBV30 and TRBJ1-6, is SQTIHQWPATLVQPVGSPLSLECTVEGTSNPNLYWYRQAAGRGLQLLFYSVGIGQISSEVPQNLSASRPQDRQFILSSKKLLLSDSGFYLCAWRTQGGNSPLHFGNGTRLTVT.